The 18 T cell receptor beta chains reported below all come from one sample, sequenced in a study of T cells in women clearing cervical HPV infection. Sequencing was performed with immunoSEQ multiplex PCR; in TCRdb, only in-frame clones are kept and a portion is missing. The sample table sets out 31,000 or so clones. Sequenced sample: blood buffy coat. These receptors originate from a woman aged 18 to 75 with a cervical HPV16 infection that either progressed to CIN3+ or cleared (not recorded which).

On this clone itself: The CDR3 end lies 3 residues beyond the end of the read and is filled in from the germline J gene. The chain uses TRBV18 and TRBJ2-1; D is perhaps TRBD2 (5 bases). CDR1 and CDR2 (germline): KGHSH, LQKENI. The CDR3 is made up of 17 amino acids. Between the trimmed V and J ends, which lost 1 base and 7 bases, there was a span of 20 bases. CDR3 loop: CASSPLDSQTRWNEQFF. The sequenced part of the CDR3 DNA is TGTGCCAGCTCACCACTGGACTCCCAAACCCGATGGAATGAG.

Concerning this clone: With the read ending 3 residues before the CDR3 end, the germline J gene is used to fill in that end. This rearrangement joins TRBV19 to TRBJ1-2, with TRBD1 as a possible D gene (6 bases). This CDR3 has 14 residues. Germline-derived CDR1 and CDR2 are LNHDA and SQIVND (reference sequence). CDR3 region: CASSAGTHTDTYTF. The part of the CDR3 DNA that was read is TGTGCCAGTAGTGCCGGGACACACACAGATACC. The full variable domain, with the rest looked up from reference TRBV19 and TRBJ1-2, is DGGITQSPKYLFRKEGQNVTLSCEQNLNHDAMYWYRQDPGQGLRLIYYSQIVNDFQKGDIAEGYSVSREKKESFPLTVTSAQKNPTAFYLCASSAGTHTDTYTFGSGTRLTVV.

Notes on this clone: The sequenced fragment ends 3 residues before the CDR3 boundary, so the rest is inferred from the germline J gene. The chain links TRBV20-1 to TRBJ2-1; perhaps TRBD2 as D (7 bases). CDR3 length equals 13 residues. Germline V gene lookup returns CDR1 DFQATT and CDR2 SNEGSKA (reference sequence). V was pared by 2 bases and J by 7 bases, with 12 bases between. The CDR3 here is CSARLAGANEQFF. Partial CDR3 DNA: TGCAGTGCTAGATTGGCGGGGGCGAATGAG.

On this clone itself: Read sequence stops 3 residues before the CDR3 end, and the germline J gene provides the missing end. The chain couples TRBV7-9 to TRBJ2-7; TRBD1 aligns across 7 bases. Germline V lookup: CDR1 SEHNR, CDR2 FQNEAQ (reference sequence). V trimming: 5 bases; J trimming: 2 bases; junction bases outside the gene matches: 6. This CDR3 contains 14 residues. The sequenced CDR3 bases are TGTGCCAGCAGCCTGGGACAGTCAACCTACGAG. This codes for CASSLGQSTYE. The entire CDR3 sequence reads CASSLGQSTYEQYF.

CDR3 bases read: TGTGCCAGTAGTATTGGGCCACAGGGGTCCTACGAG. Its protein product is CASSIGPQGSYE. From start to end, the CDR3 is CASSIGPQGSYEQYF. V gene TRBV19 combines with J gene TRBJ2-7, with 7 bases identical to TRBD1. The observed sequence ends 3 residues before the CDR3 terminus, with the missing tail filled in from the germline J gene. V lost 3 bases and J lost 1; bases outside the gene matches: 6. Per the germline V gene, CDR1 is LNHDA and CDR2 is SQIVND (reference sequence). The CDR3 consists of 15 residues.

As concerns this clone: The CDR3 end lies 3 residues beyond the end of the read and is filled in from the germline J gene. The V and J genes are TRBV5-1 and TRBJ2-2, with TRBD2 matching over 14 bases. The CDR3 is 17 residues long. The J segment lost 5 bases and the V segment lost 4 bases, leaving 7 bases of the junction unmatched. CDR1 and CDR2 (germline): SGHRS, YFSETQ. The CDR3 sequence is CASSPQGLAGGTGELFF. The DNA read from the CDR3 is TGCGCCAGCAGCCCCCAAGGACTAGCGGGAGGAACCGGGGAG.

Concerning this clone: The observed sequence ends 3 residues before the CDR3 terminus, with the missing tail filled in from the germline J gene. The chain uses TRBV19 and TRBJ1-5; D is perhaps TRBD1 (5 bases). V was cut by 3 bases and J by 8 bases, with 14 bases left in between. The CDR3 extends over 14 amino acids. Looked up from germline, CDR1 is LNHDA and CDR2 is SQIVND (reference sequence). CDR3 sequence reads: CASSIGAGREPQHF. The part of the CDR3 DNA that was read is TGTGCCAGTAGTATCGGTGCAGGGCGAGAGCCC.

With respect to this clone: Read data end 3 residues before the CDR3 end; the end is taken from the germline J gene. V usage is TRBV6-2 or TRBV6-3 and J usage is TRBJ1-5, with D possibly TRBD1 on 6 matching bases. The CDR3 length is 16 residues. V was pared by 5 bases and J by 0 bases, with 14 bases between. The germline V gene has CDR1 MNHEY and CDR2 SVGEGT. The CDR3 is CASSTGTHYSNQPQHF. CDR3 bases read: TGTGCCAGCAGTACCGGGACACACTATAGCAATCAGCCC.

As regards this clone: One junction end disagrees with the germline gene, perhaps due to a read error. Here the CDR3 reads CASRFEPATNEKLFF. The CDR3 DNA, read in part, is TGCGCCAGCCGCTTTGAGCCGGCAACTAATGAAAAA. This chain joins TRBV5-1 and TRBJ1-4; no clear D. The CDR3 end lies 3 residues beyond the end of the read and is filled in from the germline J gene. Per the germline V gene, CDR1 is SGHRS and CDR2 is YFSETQ. The CDR3 consists of 15 residues.

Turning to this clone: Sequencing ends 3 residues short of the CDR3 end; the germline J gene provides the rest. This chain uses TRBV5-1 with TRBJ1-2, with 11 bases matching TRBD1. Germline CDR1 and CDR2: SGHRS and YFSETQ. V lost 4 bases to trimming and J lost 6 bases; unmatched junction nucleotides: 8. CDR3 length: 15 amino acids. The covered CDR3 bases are TGCGCCAGCAGCATGGACAGGGGGCTTCCTCATGGC. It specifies CASSMDRGLPHG. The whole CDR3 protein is CASSMDRGLPHGYTF. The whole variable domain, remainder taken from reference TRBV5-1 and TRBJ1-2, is KAGVTQTPRYLIKTRGQQVTLSCSPISGHRSVSWYQQTPGQGLQFLFEYFSETQRNKGNFPGRFSGRQFSNSRSEMNVSTLELGDSALYLCASSMDRGLPHGYTFGSGTRLTVV.

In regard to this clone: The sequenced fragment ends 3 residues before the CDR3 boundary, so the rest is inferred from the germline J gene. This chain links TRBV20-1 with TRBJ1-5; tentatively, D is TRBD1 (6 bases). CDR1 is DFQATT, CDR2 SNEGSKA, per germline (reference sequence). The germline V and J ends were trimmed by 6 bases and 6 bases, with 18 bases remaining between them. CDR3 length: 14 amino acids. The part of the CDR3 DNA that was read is TGCAGTGCCAGTGGGGGCACGACGGTTCAGCCC. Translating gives CSASGGTTVQP. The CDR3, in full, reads CSASGGTTVQPQHF.

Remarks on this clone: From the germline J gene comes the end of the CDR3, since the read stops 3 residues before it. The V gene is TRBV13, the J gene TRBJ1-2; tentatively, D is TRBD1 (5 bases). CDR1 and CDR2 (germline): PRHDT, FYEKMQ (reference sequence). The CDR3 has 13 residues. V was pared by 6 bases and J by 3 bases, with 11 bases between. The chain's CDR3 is CASRGLQDYGYTF. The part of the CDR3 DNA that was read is TGTGCCAGCAGGGGTCTACAGGACTATGGC.

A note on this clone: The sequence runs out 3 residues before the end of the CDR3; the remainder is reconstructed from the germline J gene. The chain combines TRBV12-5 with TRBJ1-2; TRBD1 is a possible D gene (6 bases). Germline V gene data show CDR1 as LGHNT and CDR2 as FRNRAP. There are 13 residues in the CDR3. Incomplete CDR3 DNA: TGTGCTAGAACAGGGAATGATTCCTACGAC. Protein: CARTGNDSYD. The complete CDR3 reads CARTGNDSYDYTF.

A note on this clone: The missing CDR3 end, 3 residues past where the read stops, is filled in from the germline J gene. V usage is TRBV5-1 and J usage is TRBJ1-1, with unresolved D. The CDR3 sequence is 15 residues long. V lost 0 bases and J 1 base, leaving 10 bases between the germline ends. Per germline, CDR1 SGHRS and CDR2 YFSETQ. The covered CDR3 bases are TGCGCCAGCAGCTTGGACGCGGGAACGAACACTGAA. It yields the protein CASSLDAGTNTE. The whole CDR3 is CASSLDAGTNTEAFF.

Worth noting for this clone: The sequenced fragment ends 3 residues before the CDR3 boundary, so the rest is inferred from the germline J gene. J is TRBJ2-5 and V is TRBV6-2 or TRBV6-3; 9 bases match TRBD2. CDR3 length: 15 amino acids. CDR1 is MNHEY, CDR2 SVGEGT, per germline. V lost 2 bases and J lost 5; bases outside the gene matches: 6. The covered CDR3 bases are TGTGCCAGCAGTTACGAGACTAGCGGCCCGGAGACC. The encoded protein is CASSYETSGPET. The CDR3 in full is CASSYETSGPETQYF.

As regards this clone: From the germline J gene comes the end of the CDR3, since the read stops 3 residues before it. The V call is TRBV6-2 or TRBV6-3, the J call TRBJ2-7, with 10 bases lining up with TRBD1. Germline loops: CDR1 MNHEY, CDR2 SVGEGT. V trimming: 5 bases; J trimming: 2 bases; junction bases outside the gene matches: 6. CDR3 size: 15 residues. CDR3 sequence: CASSRTGTGAYEQYF. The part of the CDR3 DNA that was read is TGTGCCAGCAGTAGGACCGGGACAGGGGCCTACGAG.

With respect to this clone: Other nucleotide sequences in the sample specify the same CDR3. Partial CDR3 DNA: TGTGCCAGTAGTAGTAACTACGAG. As protein: CASSSNYE. The complete CDR3 reads CASSSNYEQYF. The J gene is TRBJ2-7, the V gene TRBV19; unclear D gene. The sequenced fragment ends 3 residues before the CDR3 boundary, so the rest is inferred from the germline J gene. CDR3 length equals 11 residues. Trimming stripped 4 bases from V and 3 bases from J, with 4 bases between. Germline-derived CDR1 and CDR2 are LNHDA and SQIVND (reference sequence).

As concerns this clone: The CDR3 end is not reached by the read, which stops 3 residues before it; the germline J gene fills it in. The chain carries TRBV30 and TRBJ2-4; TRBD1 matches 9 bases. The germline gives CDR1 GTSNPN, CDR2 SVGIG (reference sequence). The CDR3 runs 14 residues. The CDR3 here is CAWSANRGRDGQYF. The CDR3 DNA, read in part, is TGTGCCTGGAGTGCCAACAGGGGGCGGGATGGT.